This entry lists 30 T cell receptor beta chains sequenced from one sample in a study of response to subunit inactivated influenza vaccine. TCRdb re-derived calls from the RT-PCR reads in MiXCR, one entry per CDR3 protein. The table has some 850,000 distinct CDR3 sequences, about 18% seen once. Sequencing was performed on PBMCs from blood, taken 5 days after vaccination. These receptors were obtained from a man over 45 who received an inactivated influenza vaccine.

This clonotype was observed a handful of times. The CDR3 here is CSVRQVLNTEAFF. The CDR3 bases are TGCAGCGTCCGACAGGTACTGAACACTGAAGCTTTCTTT. The genes are TRBV29-1 and TRBJ1-1, with D maybe TRBD1 (6 bases). This CDR3 has 13 amino acids. Trimming cost V 6 bases and J 0 bases, with 11 bases left between them. Germline V gene data show CDR1 as SQVTM and CDR2 as ANQGSEA.

This clonotype was observed a handful of times. V and J are TRBV7-2 and TRBJ2-3, with D unresolved. The CDR3 sequence is 14 residues long. V was pared by 5 bases and J by 3 bases, with 12 bases between. Germline CDR1 SGHTA, CDR2 FQGNSA. The CDR3 reads CASSQAHPTDTQYF. CDR3 bases: TGTGCCAGCAGCCAAGCCCACCCAACAGATACGCAGTATTTT.

The CDR3 loop reads CSARGSRGQETQYF. The CDR3 nucleotides are TGCAGTGCTAGGGGAAGTCGGGGGCAAGAGACCCAGTACTTC. The chain employs TRBV20-1 and TRBJ2-5; maybe TRBD2 (6 bases). This CDR3 comprises 14 residues. Germline V CDR1 and CDR2: DFQATT, SNEGSKA (reference sequence). With 3 bases removed from V and 2 bases from J, the gap between germline ends came to 13 bases.

The rearrangement uses TRBV20-1 and TRBJ2-7; either TRBD1 or TRBD2 may fit D (5 bases each). Germline V gene lookup returns CDR1 DFQATT and CDR2 SNEGSKA (reference sequence). The V end was cut by 0 bases, the J end by 2 bases, with 11 bases between. There are 14 residues in the CDR3. The CDR3 loop reads CSAREGTVAYEQYF. CDR3 sequence (DNA): TGCAGTGCTAGAGAAGGGACGGTTGCCTACGAGCAGTACTTC.

The genes are TRBV6-1 and TRBJ2-1; TRBD1 or TRBD2 may be the D gene (5 bases each). Germline loops: CDR1 MNHNS, CDR2 SASEGT. V was trimmed by 6 bases and J by 2 bases, leaving 17 bases between them. The CDR3 is 16 amino acids. The CDR3 region is CASRGESGLAYNEQFF. CDR3 nucleotides: TGTGCCAGCAGAGGGGAGTCGGGGTTGGCCTACAATGAGCAGTTCTTC.

The rearrangement links TRBV10-3 to TRBJ2-1; D is tentatively TRBD1 or TRBD2 (5 bases each). The V end lost 6 bases, the J end lost 1 base, and 10 bases lay between the germline ends. The CDR3 contains 14 residues. The V gene's germline CDR1 is ENHRY and CDR2 SYGVKD. DNA for the CDR3: TGTGCCATCAGACCGGGACCTTCCTACAATGAGCAGTTCTTC. It specifies CAIRPGPSYNEQFF.

This clonotype occurred many times. The chain has TRBV12-5 and TRBJ2-1; 8 nucleotides align to TRBD1. The CDR3 runs to 15 residues. Trimming at V came to 6 bases and at J to 3 bases, leaving 7 bases not matched to a gene. The germline V gene encodes CDR1 LGHNT and CDR2 FRNRAP. CDR3 loop: CASGTGTGFYNEQFF. CDR3 coding DNA: TGTGCTAGTGGGACCGGGACAGGCTTCTACAATGAGCAGTTCTTC.

This clonotype was detected many times. The chain is built from TRBV7-8 and TRBJ2-3, with D tentatively TRBD2 (6 bases). Trimming removed 5 bases from V and 7 bases from J, with 16 bases in between. The germline V gene encodes CDR1 SGHVS and CDR2 FQNEAQ. The CDR3 loop spans 14 amino acids. CDR3 bases: TGTGCCAGCAGCCGAGGACTGGGACTCAATACGCAGTATTTT. Its translation is CASSRGLGLNTQYF.

This clonotype has a count of ten or more. This chain connects TRBV10-2 to TRBJ2-5, with TRBD2 identical over 13 bases. The V gene end was trimmed by 4 bases and the J gene end by 4 bases; junction bases not matched to a gene: 3. Looked up from germline, CDR1 is WSHSY and CDR2 is SAAADI. This CDR3 has 15 residues. The CDR3 protein is CASSAGLAGAETQYF. The CDR3 coding sequence is TGCGCCAGCAGTGCAGGACTAGCGGGAGCAGAGACCCAGTACTTC.

This clonotype was observed at least ten times. The genes are TRBV4-2 and TRBJ2-7; a weak D match, TRBD1 (6 bases). The CDR3 spans 13 residues. CDR1 is LGHNA and CDR2 is YNFKEQ in the germline V gene. The V end lost 3 bases, the J end lost 7 bases, and 13 bases lay between the germline ends. The CDR3 DNA is TGTGCCAGCAGCCATGCAGGGGATGGTGAGCAGTACTTC. It codes for CASSHAGDGEQYF.

This clonotype occurred a few times. The chain has TRBV12-3 or TRBV12-4 and TRBJ2-7, with D unresolved. Between the trimmed V and J ends, which lost 1 base and 3 bases, there was a span of 10 bases. This CDR3 is built from 14 residues. CDR3 protein: CASSLVPKDYEQYF. The CDR3 DNA sequence: TGTGCCAGCAGTTTAGTACCAAAGGACTACGAGCAGTACTTC.

This clonotype was recorded many times. The chain is built from TRBV28 and TRBJ2-1; D call uncertain. CDR1 is MDHEN and CDR2 is SYDVKM in the germline V gene. V lost 2 bases, J lost 6 bases, and 8 bases lay in between. There are 13 residues in the CDR3. CDR3 bases: TGTGCCAGCAGTTTAGTGGTTAGCAATGAGCAGTTCTTC. It codes for CASSLVVSNEQFF.

The sample holds a few counts of this clonotype. V usage is TRBV5-8 and J usage is TRBJ2-7, with D maybe TRBD2 (6 bases). Germline CDR1 is SGHTS and CDR2 is YDEGEE. CDR3 size: 15 residues. V dropped 0 bases and J dropped 6 bases, with 16 bases sitting between them. CDR3 DNA: TGTGCCAGCAGCTTGGGGGGAGGTGGAGGAAGCGAGCAGTACTTC. This sequence encodes CASSLGGGGGSEQYF.

V and J are TRBV6-2 or TRBV6-3 and TRBJ2-2; a possible D gene is TRBD1 (5 bases). The CDR3 is 15 residues long. CDR1 MNHEY and CDR2 SVGEGT come from the germline V gene. Trimming pared 6 bases from V and 3 bases from J, leaving 14 bases between. CDR3 sequence (DNA): TGTGCCAGCAGCTGGGGCGGCAGACACACCGGGGAGCTGTTTTTT. Translation: CASSWGGRHTGELFF.

V and J are TRBV4-2 and TRBJ1-2; D remains unclear. This CDR3 is built from 14 residues. Germline CDR1 and CDR2: LGHNA and YNFKEQ. V lost 4 bases to trimming and J lost 2 bases, with 11 bases between them. The CDR3 reads CASSLSGRNYGYTF. The CDR3 coding sequence is TGTGCCAGCAGCCTAAGTGGGAGAAACTATGGCTACACCTTC.

V gene TRBV12-3 or TRBV12-4 combines with J gene TRBJ2-7; 9 nucleotides match TRBD2. V trimming: 3 bases; J trimming: 6 bases; junction bases outside the gene matches: 6. The CDR3 consists of 14 residues. The CDR3 nucleotides read TGTGCCAGCAGTTTCGCGGGGGGGCCGAGCGAGCAGTACTTC. Protein: CASSFAGGPSEQYF.

This clonotype was detected a few times. V and J are TRBV20-1 and TRBJ2-7; D unresolved. The CDR3 runs 16 residues. Trimming pared 0 bases from V and 0 bases from J, leaving 15 bases between. Per germline, CDR1 DFQATT and CDR2 SNEGSKA (reference sequence). CDR3 sequence (DNA): TGCAGTGCTAGAGATTCGAAGCGCTTAAGCTCCTACGAGCAGTACTTC. Translating gives CSARDSKRLSSYEQYF.

In its sample, this clonotype was seen a few times. This chain uses TRBV28 with TRBJ2-3; possibly TRBD1 for D (5 bases). The germline V gene encodes CDR1 MDHEN and CDR2 SYDVKM. The CDR3 extends over 13 amino acids. V was trimmed by 6 bases and J by 4 bases, leaving 11 bases between them. CDR3 DNA sequence: TGTGCCAGCAGCCGTGACAGATCAGATACGCAGTATTTT. Translating it yields CASSRDRSDTQYF. Full variable domain (rest looked up from reference TRBV28 and TRBJ2-3): DVKVTQSSRYLVKRTGEKVFLECVQDMDHENMFWYRQDPGLGLRLIYFSYDVKMKEKGDIPEGYSVSREKKERFSLILESASTNQTSMYLCASSRDRSDTQYFGPGTRLTVL.

The rearrangement uses TRBV29-1 and TRBJ1-1; D possibly corresponds to TRBD1 (6 bases). Trimming removed 6 bases from V and 10 bases from J, with 12 bases in between. Germline V gene sequence: CDR1 SQVTM, CDR2 ANQGSEA. CDR3 size: 10 residues. The CDR3 DNA reads as TGCAGCGTGGTCGGGGGGCGAGCTTTCTTT. Its translation: CSVVGGRAFF.

This clonotype was counted only a few times. J is TRBJ2-4 and V is TRBV24-1; 11 bases agree with TRBD2. This CDR3 region has 16 residues. Per germline, CDR1 KGHDR and CDR2 SFDVKD. Losses at the gene ends were 2 bases for V and 8 bases for J; bases not matched to a gene: 7. CDR3 residues: CATSDSRLAGSDIQYF. Here the CDR3 DNA reads TGTGCCACCAGTGATTCTAGACTAGCGGGATCGGACATTCAGTACTTC.

The V and J genes are TRBV6-1 and TRBJ1-2; perhaps TRBD1 as D (5 bases). CDR1 and CDR2 from the germline V gene are MNHNS and SASEGT. The CDR3 sequence is 14 residues long. The V end lost 1 base, the J end lost 4 bases, and 10 bases lay between the germline ends. The CDR3, as DNA: TGTGCCAGCAGTGAAGTGGGACGTCCCTATGGCTACACCTTC. Translated: CASSEVGRPYGYTF.

The table lists this clonotype with many counts. The genes are TRBV5-1 and TRBJ1-1; a weak D match, TRBD1 (5 bases). The CDR3 contains 14 residues. The germline CDR1 and CDR2 sequences are SGHRS and YFSETQ. Trimming took 0 bases from V and 5 from J, leaving 11 bases between them. The chain's CDR3 is CASSLEYAGTEAFF. In DNA, the CDR3 is TGCGCCAGCAGCTTGGAGTATGCAGGGACTGAAGCTTTCTTT.

Comments on this clonotype: A junction boundary mismatches the germline segment, possibly from a read error. The V gene is TRBV3-1, the J gene TRBJ2-7, with 7 nucleotides matching TRBD1. The CDR3 spans 12 residues. CDR1 and CDR2 from the germline V gene are LGHDT and YNNKEL (reference sequence). CDR3 region: CASSTKGDSANF. CDR3 bases: TGTGCCAGCAGCACGAAGGGGGACAGCGCTAACTTC.

The V and J genes are TRBV20-1 and TRBJ2-5; tentatively, D is TRBD2 (6 bases). This CDR3 is 13 amino acids long. Germline values: CDR1 DFQATT, CDR2 SNEGSKA (reference sequence). The ends were cut back, 2 bases at V and 5 bases at J, with 12 bases in the middle. CDR3 residues: CSARWAGGETQYF. CDR3 DNA: TGCAGTGCTAGATGGGCAGGAGGGGAGACCCAGTACTTC.

There are a few counts of this clonotype. The genes are TRBV5-1 and TRBJ2-5, with D possibly matching TRBD1 (6 bases). V lost 4 bases and J lost 5, with 15 bases in between. CDR3 length: 14 residues. CDR1 and CDR2 (germline): SGHRS, YFSETQ. The CDR3 bases are TGCGCCAGCAGCACAGGACAGACAGTGGAGACCCAGTACTTC. This codes for CASSTGQTVETQYF.

This rearrangement joins TRBV7-2 to TRBJ2-7; D possibly corresponds to TRBD1 (6 bases). Germline V gives CDR1 SGHTA, CDR2 FQGNSA. The CDR3 spans 14 residues. V lost 5 bases to trimming and J lost 0 bases, with 11 bases between them. The CDR3 is CASSVPGHSYEQYF. In DNA form, the CDR3 reads TGTGCCAGCAGCGTACCGGGACACTCCTACGAGCAGTACTTC.

This chain connects TRBV20-1 to TRBJ2-3; 9 nucleotides agree with TRBD1. V shed 3 bases, J shed 3 bases, and the junction held 10 bases outside the gene matches. The CDR3 covers 16 residues. The germline CDR1 and CDR2 sequences are DFQATT and SNEGSKA (reference sequence). CDR3 nucleotides: TGCAGTGCTAGCGAACCCCCGGGACAGGGAACAGATACGCAGTATTTT. Protein sequence: CSASEPPGQGTDTQYF.

This chain joins TRBV4-3 and TRBJ1-1; D is unresolved. There are 14 residues in the CDR3. The germline V gene has CDR1 LGHNA and CDR2 YSLEER. The ends were cut back, 0 bases at V and 4 bases at J, with 9 bases in the middle. CDR3 nucleotide sequence: TGCGCCAGCAGCCAAGACCGTACGCGCACTGAAGCTTTCTTT. It yields the protein CASSQDRTRTEAFF.

The V and J genes are TRBV5-1 and TRBJ2-2, with 8 bases matching TRBD2. J gave up 3 bases and V 4 bases, and 5 bases lay outside the gene matches. The CDR3 totals 15 residues. Germline-derived CDR1 and CDR2 are SGHRS and YFSETQ. The CDR3 sequence is CASSRTSGHTGELFF. The DNA for the CDR3 is TGCGCCAGCAGCAGAACTAGCGGCCACACCGGGGAGCTGTTTTTT. The variable domain in full, completed from reference TRBV5-1 and TRBJ2-2, reads KAGVTQTPRYLIKTRGQQVTLSCSPISGHRSVSWYQQTPGQGLQFLFEYFSETQRNKGNFPGRFSGRQFSNSRSEMNVSTLELGDSALYLCASSRTSGHTGELFFGEGSRLTVL.

Note on this clonotype: The junction differs from germline at one of its ends, possibly a read error. The chain employs TRBV27 and TRBJ2-3; D remains unclear. Germline V lookup: CDR1 MNHEY, CDR2 SMNVEV (reference sequence). This CDR3 is 15 amino acids long. CDR3 protein: CASRLSWSKTDTQYF. The CDR3 region has the DNA TGTGCCAGCCGTTTGAGCTGGAGTAAAACAGATACGCAGTATTTT.